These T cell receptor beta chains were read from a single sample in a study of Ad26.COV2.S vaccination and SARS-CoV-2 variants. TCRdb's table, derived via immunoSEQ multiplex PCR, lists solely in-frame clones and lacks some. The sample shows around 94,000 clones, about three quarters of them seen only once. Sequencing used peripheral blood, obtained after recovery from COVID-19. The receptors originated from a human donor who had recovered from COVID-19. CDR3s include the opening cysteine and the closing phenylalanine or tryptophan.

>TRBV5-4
CASSLGPNEGEKLFF
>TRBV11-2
CASSLELGALSYEQYF
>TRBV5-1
CASSLVTSGTDTQYF
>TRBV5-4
CASSFDRGGTEAFF
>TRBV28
CASSLIRGALGQTQYF
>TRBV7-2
CASSPAPSGGANEQFF
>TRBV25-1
CASSRGSADTQYF
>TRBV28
CASRYGTGSYNEQFF
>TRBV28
CASSLPHFKGGGGYTF
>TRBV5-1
CASSLANNSPLHF
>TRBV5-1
CASSIRAQGSTDTQYF